Shown below are 26 T cell receptor beta chains from a single sample sequenced in a study of cytomegalovirus exposure and HLA in healthy donors. Primers included in the PCR were 60 Vbeta and 13 Jbeta primers. Clones were read by immunoSEQ multiplex PCR, and TCRdb kept only the in-frame ones, dropping some. The sample carries over 100,000 clones, around 76% recorded once. The specimen sequenced was PBMCs. The source of these receptors is a male donor in good health and CMV-seronegative.

The table lists this clone with a count of one. The rearrangement uses TRBV4-1 and TRBJ2-1, with TRBD2 matching 11 bases. Losses at the gene ends were 1 base for V and 4 bases for J; bases not matched to a gene: 6. This CDR3 contains 17 residues. In germline, CDR1 is MGHRA, CDR2 YSYEKL. The CDR3 DNA reads TGCGCCAGCAGCCAAGGCGCCACTAGCGGGAGTTACAATGAGCAGTTCTTC. It codes for CASSQGATSGSYNEQFF.

V and J are TRBV19 and TRBJ2-7; 14 nucleotides line up with TRBD2. Losses at the gene ends were 5 bases for V and 3 bases for J; bases not matched to a gene: 18. Germline values: CDR1 LNHDA, CDR2 SQIVND (reference sequence). The CDR3 spans 20 residues. DNA of the CDR3: TGTGCCAGTAGTCGTATAGGTGGGACTAGCGGGAGTTGGAGCCACTACGAGCAGTACTTC. This encodes CASSRIGGTSGSWSHYEQYF.

The rearrangement links TRBV7-6 to TRBJ2-5, with D possibly TRBD1 on 5 matching bases. The CDR3 contains 13 residues. V dropped 6 bases and J dropped 7 bases, with 15 bases sitting between them. The germline V gene has CDR1 SGHVS and CDR2 FNYEAQ. The CDR3 DNA reads TGTGCCAGCAGTCCGGGCCACCAGGGGACCCAGTACTTC. Protein: CASSPGHQGTQYF.

This chain connects TRBV7-3 to TRBJ2-5, with D possibly matching TRBD1 (6 bases). Trimming removed 5 bases at V and 5 bases at J, with 12 bases between. This CDR3 comprises 13 residues. Germline V CDR1 and CDR2: SGHTA, FQGTGA. This CDR3 reads CASSQGPVETQYF. CDR3 DNA: TGTGCCAGCAGCCAGGGGCCCGTGGAGACCCAGTACTTC. The complete variable domain, with remaining parts taken from reference TRBV7-3 and TRBJ2-5, reads GAGVSQTPSNKVTEKGKYVELRCDPISGHTALYWYRQSLGQGPEFLIYFQGTGAADDSGLPNDRFFAVRPEGSVSTLKIQRTERGDSAVYLCASSQGPVETQYFGPGTRLLVL.

V usage is TRBV19 and J usage is TRBJ2-3, with unresolved D. Germline CDR1 LNHDA, CDR2 SQIVND (reference sequence). With 2 bases removed from V and 0 bases from J, the gap between germline ends came to 6 bases. The CDR3 totals 14 residues. The CDR3 loop is CASSISSSTDTQYF. CDR3 DNA sequence: TGTGCCAGTAGTATATCGAGTAGCACAGATACGCAGTATTTT.

This clone occurred a few times. The V gene is TRBV19, the J gene TRBJ1-1, with D maybe TRBD1 (6 bases). In germline, CDR1 is LNHDA, CDR2 SQIVND (reference sequence). Trimming removed 5 bases at V and 5 bases at J, with 12 bases between. The CDR3 length is 13 residues. CDR3 sequence: CASSLPGVTEAFF. Here the CDR3 DNA reads TGTGCCAGTAGTTTACCAGGGGTGACTGAAGCTTTCTTT.

This clone was seen a handful of times. The chain combines TRBV27 with TRBJ2-4; TRBD2 is a possible D gene (5 bases). CDR3 length equals 16 residues. Germline lookup yields CDR1 MNHEY and CDR2 SMNVEV (reference sequence). Trimming stripped 3 bases from V and 0 bases from J, with 12 bases between. The CDR3 sequence: CASSFREPQAKNIQYF. The CDR3 DNA reads as TGTGCCAGCAGTTTCCGGGAACCACAAGCCAAAAACATTCAGTACTTC.

The DNA of the CDR3 is TGTGCCACCAGGACAGGGGAGGAGATGGGCAATCAGCCCCAGCATTTT. Its translation: CATRTGEEMGNQPQHF. The chain recombines TRBV15 with TRBJ1-5; TRBD1 matches 8 bases. This CDR3 spans 16 amino acids. From germline, CDR1 is LNHNV and CDR2 YYDKDF (reference sequence). V lost 6 bases to trimming and J lost 2 bases; unmatched junction nucleotides: 9.

The gene calls are TRBV5-4 and TRBJ2-3, with D possibly TRBD2 on 7 matching bases. This CDR3 contains 15 residues. The V and J ends lost 5 bases and 4 bases respectively, with 17 bases between them. Germline CDR1 is SGHNT and CDR2 is YYREEE (reference sequence). CDR3: CASSSRGGVSDTQYF. The CDR3 DNA follows: TGTGCCAGCAGTTCTAGGGGGGGAGTGTCAGATACGCAGTATTTT.

This chain links TRBV21-1 with TRBJ1-4. TRBV21-1 is reported as a pseudogene. This CDR3 spans 15 amino acids. CDR3 in amino acids: CASSKVGGPNEKLFF. The DNA of the CDR3 is TGTGCCAGCAGCAAAGTGGGAGGCCCTAATGAAAAACTGTTTTTT.

The chain links TRBV7-2 to TRBJ2-4; 7 bases are a match to TRBD1. The CDR3 is 16 amino acids. The V and J ends lost 3 bases and 3 bases, in that order; junction bases with no gene match: 8. Germline CDR1 SGHTA, CDR2 FQGNSA. This chain's CDR3 is CASSLAQGRIKNIQYF. CDR3 DNA: TGTGCCAGCAGCTTGGCACAGGGGCGCATCAAAAACATTCAGTACTTC.

This clone came up a few times. The gene calls are TRBV7-9 and TRBJ2-5; 10 positions match TRBD2. Trimming cost V 4 bases and J 7 bases; bases outside gene matches: 12. Looked up from germline, CDR1 is SEHNR and CDR2 is FQNEAQ (reference sequence). The CDR3 length is 16 residues. CDR3 sequence (DNA): TGTGCCAGCAGCTCGGGGGCCCTAGCGGGAGTTTGGACCCAGTACTTC. This translates into CASSSGALAGVWTQYF.

The V gene is TRBV29-1, the J gene TRBJ2-7, with no clear D. The CDR3 runs to 12 residues. Germline loops: CDR1 SQVTM, CDR2 ANQGSEA. The germline V and J ends were trimmed by 4 bases and 5 bases, with 12 bases remaining between them. This chain's CDR3 is CSVGNSFDEQYF. The CDR3 DNA sequence: TGCAGCGTTGGCAACAGTTTCGACGAGCAGTACTTC.

The genes are TRBV28 and TRBJ2-7; 8 bases agree with TRBD1. This CDR3 has 15 amino acids. The germline gives CDR1 MDHEN, CDR2 SYDVKM. The V gene end was trimmed by 5 bases and the J gene end by 0 bases; junction bases not matched to a gene: 6. CDR3 protein: CASSPLTGDSYEQYF. The CDR3 DNA reads as TGTGCCAGCAGTCCGCTGACAGGGGACTCCTACGAGCAGTACTTC.

This chain uses TRBV7-8 with TRBJ2-6; TRBD1 aligns across 7 bases. The CDR3 contains 18 residues. With V trimmed by 5 bases and J by 0 bases, 10 bases remained unmatched. Germline-derived CDR1 and CDR2 are SGHVS and FQNEAQ. The CDR3 protein is CASSPKRDSPSGANVLTF. The CDR3 bases are TGTGCCAGCAGCCCCAAACGGGACAGCCCCTCTGGGGCCAACGTCCTGACTTTC.

The chain is built from TRBV7-9 and TRBJ1-2; D is possibly TRBD1 (5 bases). In germline, CDR1 is SEHNR, CDR2 FQNEAQ (reference sequence). CDR3 length: 12 amino acids. The CDR3 DNA reads TGTTCCGGACAAATACGGCCCGAGGACTACACCTTC. Translated, it gives CSGQIRPEDYTF. Complete variable domain (other parts from reference TRBV7-9 and TRBJ1-2): DTGVSQNPRHKITKRGQNVTFRCDPISEHNRLYWYRQTLGQGPEFLTYFQNEAQLEKSRLLSDRFSAERPKGSFSTLEIQRTEQGDSAMYLCSGQIRPEDYTFGSGTRLTVV.

The chain uses TRBV2 and TRBJ2-1; 9 nucleotides agree with TRBD2. The V gene's germline CDR1 is SNHLY and CDR2 FYNNEI. The CDR3 runs 14 residues. V was pared by 4 bases and J by 9 bases, with 7 bases of the junction left unmatched. Here the CDR3 DNA reads TGTGCCAGCAGTGGAGAGCGGGAGGTAGGTGAGCAGTTCTTC. Encoded protein: CASSGEREVGEQFF.

V gene TRBV21-1 combines with J gene TRBJ1-5. TRBV21-1 is shown as a pseudogene. The CDR3 has 15 residues. The CDR3 sequence is CASSKGGLSNQPQHF. CDR3 DNA sequence: TGTGCCAGCAGCAAGGGAGGCCTGAGCAATCAGCCCCAGCATTTT.

This chain links TRBV7-6 with TRBJ2-2; 8 bases are shared with TRBD1. The length of the CDR3 is 17 residues. V shed 1 base, J shed 0 bases, and the junction held 4 bases outside the gene matches. CDR1 and CDR2 (germline): SGHVS, FNYEAQ. The chain's CDR3 is CASSLGAGGANTGELFF. In DNA form, the CDR3 reads TGTGCCAGCAGCTTAGGTGCAGGGGGCGCGAACACCGGGGAGCTGTTTTTT.

The chain recombines TRBV5-1 with TRBJ2-5; 9 nucleotides agree with TRBD1. Germline V lookup: CDR1 SGHRS, CDR2 YFSETQ. With V trimmed by 2 bases and J by 3 bases, 2 bases remained unmatched. The CDR3 has 14 residues. The DNA of the CDR3 is TGCGCCAGCAGCTTCCGGGACAGGGAAGAGACCCAGTACTTC. This translates into CASSFRDREETQYF.

The gene calls are TRBV19 and TRBJ1-5, with TRBD1 identical over 9 bases. V trimming: 5 bases; J trimming: 2 bases; junction bases outside the gene matches: 7. Germline V gives CDR1 LNHDA, CDR2 SQIVND (reference sequence). This CDR3 spans 16 amino acids. The CDR3 DNA reads TGTGCCAGTAGTCTGGACAGGGGATTTGGCAATCAGCCCCAGCATTTT. It translates to CASSLDRGFGNQPQHF.

The chain couples TRBV30 to TRBJ1-5, with D unclear. The CDR3 sequence is 16 residues long. Trimming left V 2 bases short and J 0 bases short, with 14 bases between. Germline loops: CDR1 GTSNPN, CDR2 SVGIG (reference sequence). The CDR3 is CAWSSGEVYSNQPQHF. The DNA for the CDR3 is TGTGCCTGGAGTTCCGGGGAAGTCTATAGCAATCAGCCCCAGCATTTT.

This chain links TRBV4-2 with TRBJ1-1, with D perhaps matching TRBD1 (5 bases). Germline V gives CDR1 LGHNA, CDR2 YNFKEQ. Trimming took 0 bases from V and 1 from J, leaving 6 bases between them. The CDR3 is 14 residues long. The CDR3 bases are TGTGCCAGCAGCCAAGATAGGGGGAACACTGAAGCTTTCTTT. This sequence encodes CASSQDRGNTEAFF.

The chain couples TRBV30 to TRBJ2-7; D might be TRBD1 (6 bases). The CDR3 length is 13 residues. V dropped 5 bases and J dropped 0 bases, with 11 bases sitting between them. CDR1 and CDR2 (germline): GTSNPN, SVGIG (reference sequence). Written as DNA, the CDR3 is TGTGCCTGGGGTACAGGGTTCTCCTACGAGCAGTACTTC. Its protein is CAWGTGFSYEQYF.

Details on this clone: Germline is not matched at one junction end, which may reflect a read error. The chain links TRBV29-1 to TRBJ2-2, with D perhaps TRBD2 (6 bases). From germline, CDR1 is SQVTM and CDR2 ANQGSEA. CDR3 length: 13 residues. The CDR3 region has the DNA TGTGGAGGGCAGATCGCGAACACCGGGGAGCTGTTTTTT. Protein sequence: CGGQIANTGELFF.

This clone was seen more than once but under ten times. This chain uses TRBV28 with TRBJ2-3, with 7 bases matching TRBD1. The CDR3 extends over 13 amino acids. V lost 8 bases to trimming and J lost 6 bases; unmatched junction nucleotides: 8. Germline-derived CDR1 and CDR2 are MDHEN and SYDVKM. CDR3 coding DNA: TGTGCCAGCGGGACAGTCAGTTGGGATACGCAGTATTTT. Translated: CASGTVSWDTQYF.